This TCR beta chain came from a study of blood T cells in healthy people across ages. From germline, CDR1 is SGHTA and CDR2 FQGNSA. V shed 4 bases, J shed 7 bases, and the junction held 10 bases outside the gene matches. The CDR3 has 15 residues. Next came a second PCR, run for roughly 6 to 11 cycles, which used a sample-barcoded 5' primer along with a J-beta primer mix. Via MiXCR, TCRdb re-called the 5' RACE reads, giving one row per CDR3 protein. In the table there are more than 1,000,000 distinct CDR3 sequences, roughly a quarter of which are singletons. This clonotype was observed a handful of times. The same data also contributed to another study, on T cells of mothers and their children.

Material for sequencing was blood. This chain links TRBV7-2 with TRBJ1-2; TRBD1 agrees at 9 bases. The TCR originated in a girl aged 2 to 10 in good health. The CDR3 protein is CASSSRPGQGSGYTF. Written as DNA, the CDR3 is TGTGCCAGCAGCTCTCGTCCGGGACAGGGATCTGGCTACACCTTC.